The present TCR beta chain was sequenced within a study of cytomegalovirus exposure and HLA in healthy donors. On this clone: No antigen is known for it. The junction departs from the called germline gene at one end, perhaps through a read error.

Overall study findings and caveats: Presence/absence analyses treated sequencing depth as roughly uniform across donors.

The CDR3 loop spans 16 amino acids. Germline lookup yields CDR1 KGHSH and CDR2 LQKENI. It was with 60 Vbeta and 13 Jbeta primers that the PCR ran. TCRdb keeps only in-frame clones here, not all; method: immunoSEQ multiplex PCR. This table has roughly 230,000 clones, around four fifths appearing once. The receptor was derived from a boy aged 5-17 years in good health and CMV-seronegative. The specimen was PBMCs. This chain links TRBV18 with TRBJ2-4, with a weak D call TRBD1 (6 bases). The CDR3 region is CASSPRDNLAKNIQYF. The DNA for the CDR3 is TGTGCCAGCTCTCCACGGGACAATTTAGCCAAAAACATTCAGTACTTC.